This T cell receptor (beta chain) was captured in a study of control samples from healthy donors and cancer patients. The data were produced by immunoSEQ multiplex PCR, yet TCRdb's version contains in-frame clones alone and is incomplete. The sample holds approximately 94,000 clones, about 88% seen once. The V end was cut by 4 bases, the J end by 4 bases, with 16 bases between. In germline, CDR1 is SGDLS, CDR2 YYNGEE. The CDR3 length is 15 residues. The material sequenced was PBMCs. This TCR came from a man between 65 and 85 years old with lung cancer. This chain connects TRBV9 to TRBJ2-3; D tentatively reads TRBD1 or TRBD2 (6 bases each). The CDR3 nucleotides read TGTGCCAGCAGCCCGGAGGGGGGTGAGCCAGATACGCAGTATTTT. It is translated as CASSPEGGEPDTQYF.